The clone carrying this T cell receptor beta chain occurred many times. From the 5' RACE reads, TCRdb called clonotypes with MiXCR, one entry per CDR3 protein. The sample includes about 120,000 distinct CDR3 sequences, about 12% of them seen just once. This CDR3 spans 12 amino acids. V gave up 5 bases and J gave up 7 bases; unmatched junction bases: 5. CDR1 is SQVTM, CDR2 ANQGSEA, per germline. This entry belongs to a study of spatial heterogeneity in lung cancer. Described time point: blood at routine non-recurrence follow-up after resection. The input material, whole RNA from tumor, nontumor lung or frozen PBMC, was sequenced unsorted.

The sequencing here drew on PBMCs, taken at follow-up. This TCR derives from a male donor with early-stage non-small cell lung cancer. The gene calls are TRBV29-1 and TRBJ2-1; TRBD1 aligns across 7 bases. The CDR3 protein is CSVRQGRNEQFF. DNA for the CDR3: TGCAGCGTTAGACAGGGAAGGAATGAGCAGTTCTTC.